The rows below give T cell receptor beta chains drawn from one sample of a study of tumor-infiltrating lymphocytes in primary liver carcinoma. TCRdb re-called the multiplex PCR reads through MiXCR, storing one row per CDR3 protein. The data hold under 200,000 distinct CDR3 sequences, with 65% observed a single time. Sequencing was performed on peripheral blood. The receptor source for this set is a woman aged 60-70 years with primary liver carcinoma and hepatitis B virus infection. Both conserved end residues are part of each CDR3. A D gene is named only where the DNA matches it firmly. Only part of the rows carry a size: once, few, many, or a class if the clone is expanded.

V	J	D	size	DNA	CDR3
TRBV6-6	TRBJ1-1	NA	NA	TGTGCCAGCAGTTACGGCCAGAACATTGAAGCTTTCTTT	CASSYGQNIEAFF
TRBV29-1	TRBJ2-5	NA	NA	TGCAGCGTCAGACTACCCAGGGGCGGGATGGAGACTCAGTACTTC	CSVRLPRGGMETQYF
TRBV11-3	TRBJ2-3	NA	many	TGTGCCAGCAGCTTAGATGGGACTAGCACAGATACGCAGTATTTT	CASSLDGTSTDTQYF
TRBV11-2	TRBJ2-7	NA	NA	TGTGCGAGCAGCCCTACCGTCCCGGGCGAGCAGTACTTC	CASSPTVPGEQYF
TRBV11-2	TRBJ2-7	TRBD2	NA	TGTGCCAGCAGCTTAGTTTGGAGCGGGAGATCCTACGAGCAGTACTTC	CASSLVWSGRSYEQYF
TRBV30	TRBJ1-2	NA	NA	TGTGCCTGGAGTAGAGTCAGGGTAAACTATGGCTACACCTTC	CAWSRVRVNYGYTF
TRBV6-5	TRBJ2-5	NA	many	TGTGCCAGCAGTTCATACGGGGCCAAACAAGAGACCCAGTACTTC	CASSSYGAKQETQYF
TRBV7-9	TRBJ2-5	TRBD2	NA	TGTGTCAGCAGGTCCGGCGGGAGGCCCCAAGAGACCCAGTACTTC	CVSRSGGRPQETQYF
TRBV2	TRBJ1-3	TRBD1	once	TGTGCCAGCACCATCGGACAGGGCCCTAGAAACACCATATATTTT	CASTIGQGPRNTIYF
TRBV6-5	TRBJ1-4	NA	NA	TGTGCCAGCAGGGCAGGGTCCGTGTCGTTTGATAAACTGTTTTTC	CASRAGSVSFDKLFF
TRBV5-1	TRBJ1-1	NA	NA	TGCGCCAGCAGAGGGGAGGTGAACACTGAAGCTTTCTTT	CASRGEVNTEAFF
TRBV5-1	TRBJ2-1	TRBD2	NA	TGCGCCACCAGCTTGGCGCTAGCGGGAGAATTGACCTACAATGAGCAGTTCTTC	CATSLALAGELTYNEQFF
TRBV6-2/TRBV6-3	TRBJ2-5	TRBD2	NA	TGTGCCAGCAACATTCAACTAGCGGGACAGGAGACCCAGTACTTC	CASNIQLAGQETQYF
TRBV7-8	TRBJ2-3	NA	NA	TGTGCCATCAGCGTACATCTAGCAGATACGCAGTATTTT	CAISVHLADTQYF
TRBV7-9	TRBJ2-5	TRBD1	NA	TGTGCCAGCAGCACCCCAGCCGGGACAGGGCAAGAGACCCGGTACTTC	CASSTPAGTGQETRYF
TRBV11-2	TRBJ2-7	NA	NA	TGTGCCAACAGCACCACTGGAGGCTTGTCCTACGAGCAGTACTTC	CANSTTGGLSYEQYF
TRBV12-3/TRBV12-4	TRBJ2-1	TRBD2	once	TGTGTCAGCAGCCGCGGACTAGCGGGAACCTACAATGAGCAGTTCTTC	CVSSRGLAGTYNEQFF
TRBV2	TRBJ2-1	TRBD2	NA	TGTGCCAGCAGTGAGACTAGCGGGCTTAGGGATGAGCAGTTCTTC	CASSETSGLRDEQFF
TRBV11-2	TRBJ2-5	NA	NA	TGTGCCAGCGGCTTGGTGTCGGGAGCCCTCCAAGAGACCCAGTACTTC	CASGLVSGALQETQYF
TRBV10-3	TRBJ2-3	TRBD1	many	TGTGCCATCAGTGAGTCCGACAGGGGGCCAGATACGCAGTATTTT	CAISESDRGPDTQYF
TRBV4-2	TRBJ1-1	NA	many	TGTGCCAGCAGCCGGCCAGAGAACACTGAAGCTTTCTTT	CASSRPENTEAFF
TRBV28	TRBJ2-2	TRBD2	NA	TGTGACAGCATCAAAGGGCCTCGCGGGAGGGGCTCCGGGGAGCTGTTTTTT	CDSIKGPRGRGSGELFF
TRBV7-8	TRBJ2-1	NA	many	TGTGCCACCTCTCTAGCGGAGGGGGAATACAATGAGCAGTTCTTC	CATSLAEGEYNEQFF
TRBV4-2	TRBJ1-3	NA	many	TGTGCCAGCAGCCAAGATGAAGGGGATACTGGAAACACCATATATTTT	CASSQDEGDTGNTIYF
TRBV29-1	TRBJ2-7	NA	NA	TGCAGCGTTGAGTACAGGGCCTACGAGCAGTACTTC	CSVEYRAYEQYF
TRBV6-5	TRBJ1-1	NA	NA	TGCGCCAGCAGAAGTGGAGGTGCCCAGGGTTGGACTGAAGCTTTCTTT	CASRSGGAQGWTEAFF
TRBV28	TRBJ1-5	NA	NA	TGTACCAGCAGTTTGGTACAGGGCGGACTTAGCAATCAGCCCCAGCATTTT	CTSSLVQGGLSNQPQHF
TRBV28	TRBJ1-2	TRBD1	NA	TGTGCCAGCAGTTCCCCGGGAAGGGGGCATAATGGCTACACCTTC	CASSSPGRGHNGYTF
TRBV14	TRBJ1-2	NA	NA	TGTGCCAGGAGACCCCCGGGACCATCGGGAGGCTACACCTTC	CARRPPGPSGGYTF
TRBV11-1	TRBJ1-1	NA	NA	TGTGCCAGCAGCTCCGATAACCGGATGAACACTGAAGCTTTCTTT	CASSSDNRMNTEAFF
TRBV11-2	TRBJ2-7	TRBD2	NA	TGTGCCAGCAACTTAACTAGCGGGTATAAAAGCTCCTACGAGCAGCACTTC	CASNLTSGYKSSYEQHF
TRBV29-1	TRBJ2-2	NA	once	TGCAGCGTCCTCGGTCCCGGATCCACCGGGGAGCTGTTTTTT	CSVLGPGSTGELFF
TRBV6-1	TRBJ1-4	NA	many	TGTGCCAGCAACCGACAGATGGAAAAACTGTTTTTT	CASNRQMEKLFF
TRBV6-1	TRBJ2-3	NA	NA	TGTGCCAGCAAATACAGCAGCACAGATAGGCAGTATTTT	CASKYSSTDRQYF
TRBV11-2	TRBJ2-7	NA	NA	TGTGCCAGCAGCCCATGCGGGACGGGTGTCGAGCAGTACTTC	CASSPCGTGVEQYF
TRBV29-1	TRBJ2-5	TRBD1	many	TGCAGCGTTGTGACAGGGGGTCTGTTTGAGACCCAGTACTTC	CSVVTGGLFETQYF
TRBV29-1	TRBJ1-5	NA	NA	TGCAGCATTGCAGTAAACAATCAGCCCCAGCATTTT	CSIAVNNQPQHF
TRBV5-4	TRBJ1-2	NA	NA	TGTGCCAGCAGGGAGGGAGGATCGGCCAACTATGGCTACACCTTC	CASREGGSANYGYTF
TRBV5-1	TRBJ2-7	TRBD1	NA	TGCGCCAGCACCTCTTCGGGACAGACGTACGAGCAGTACTTC	CASTSSGQTYEQYF
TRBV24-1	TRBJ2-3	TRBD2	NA	TGTGCCACCAGTGATTACGGGAGGGGCACAGATACGCAGTATTTT	CATSDYGRGTDTQYF
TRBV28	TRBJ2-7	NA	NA	TGTGCCAGCAGTGGGGGAGTGGCGCCGTCCGTCAGCGAGCAGTACTTC	CASSGGVAPSVSEQYF
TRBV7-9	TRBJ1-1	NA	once	TGTGCCAGCAGCTTATGGGGTATCACTGAAGCTTTCTTT	CASSLWGITEAFF
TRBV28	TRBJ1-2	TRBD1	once	TGTGCCAGTAGTCCCTTTACAGGGGGCGCGGGTGGCTACACCTTC	CASSPFTGGAGGYTF
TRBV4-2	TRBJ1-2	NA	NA	TGTGCCAGGAGACATTGGGCCGGTGGCTACACCTTC	CARRHWAGGYTF
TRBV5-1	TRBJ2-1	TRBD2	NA	TGCGCCAGCAGCTTGGGTCTAGCGGGAGGGGTCGCTCATGAGCAGTTCTTC	CASSLGLAGGVAHEQFF
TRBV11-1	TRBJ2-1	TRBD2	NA	TGTGCCAGCAGCATACCGGGGAGCGGGAGGTCCTTTGAGCAGTCCTTC	CASSIPGSGRSFEQSF
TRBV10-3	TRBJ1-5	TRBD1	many	TGTGCCATCAGTGAGGACAGGGCTCAGCCCCAGCATTTT	CAISEDRAQPQHF
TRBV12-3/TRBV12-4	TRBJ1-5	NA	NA	TGCGCCAGCAGTTTTAGGGTCCTGCAGCCCCAGCATTTT	CASSFRVLQPQHF
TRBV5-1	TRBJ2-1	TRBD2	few	TGCGCCAGCAGGAGGAGGTGGGGACTAAACAATGAGCAGTTCTTC	CASRRRWGLNNEQFF
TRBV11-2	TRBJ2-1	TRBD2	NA	TGCGCCAGCAGCTTAGATCGGGGGACTAACTACAATGAGCAGTTCTTC	CASSLDRGTNYNEQFF